This T cell receptor beta chain is drawn from a study of T cell repertoires in cytomegalovirus infection. For the study at large: The study used recently identified HLA-C-restricted and well-studied HLA-B-restricted CMV epitopes. In public TCR beta signatures, there were indications of both CMV infection and matching HLA type.

The germline V gene encodes CDR1 LNHDA and CDR2 SQIVND (reference sequence). V lost 1 base to trimming and J lost 0 bases, with 9 bases between them. The CDR3 is made up of 15 amino acids. TCRdb reprocessed the reads with MiXCR, giving one entry per CDR3 protein. The table lists a few hundred thousand distinct CDR3 sequences, roughly 28% of them singletons. Notes on the study in general: Across the ex vivo response, the dominant clonotypes were HLA-C-restricted CMV-specific TCR beta clonotypes. People with CMV and the relevant HLA were identified by cumulative public TCR beta family frequency.

As to this clonotype: Its antigen remains unidentified.

Sequencing used cultured PBMCs, obtained from culture after CMV antigen stimulation. This receptor was identified in a human donor in good health (CMV status not recorded). Some clones in this sample may be carry-over from other donors' samples. The chain couples TRBV19 to TRBJ1-1; D perhaps matches TRBD1 (5 bases). CDR3 nucleotide sequence: TGTGCCAGTAGTATAGGGCAGGGAGTGAACACTGAAGCTTTCTTT. Translated: CASSIGQGVNTEAFF.